Here is one T cell receptor beta chain with its context. This record comes from a study of blood T cell repertoires in COVID-19. Across the whole study: Samples of COVID-19 (acute and convalescent) were obtained from the United States, Italy and Spain. T cells, B-cell-depleted T cells, or PBMCs provided the cDNA or gDNA that served as material.

This CDR3 region has 15 residues. With 3 bases clipped from V and 4 bases from J, the junction kept 5 bases outside the gene matches. Germline V lookup: CDR1 LNHDA, CDR2 SQIVND (reference sequence). Only in-frame clones appear in the TCRdb table, and some are missing; sequencing was by immunoSEQ multiplex PCR. The sample records approximately 210,000 clones, around 90% being singletons. This rearrangement joins TRBV19 to TRBJ2-3; 9 positions match TRBD2. The sequence derives from a man aged 25-45 years with acute or convalescent COVID-19. The source material was peripheral blood. The CDR3 DNA sequence: TGTGCCAGTAGTATCGGCGGGAGGGACGCAGATACGCAGTATTTT. Encoded protein: CASSIGGRDADTQYF.